A selection of T cell receptor beta chains follows, all from one sample in a study of blood T cell repertoires in COVID-19. Libraries were prepared by immunoSEQ multiplex PCR; TCRdb keeps only in-frame clonotypes and omits some of them. The sample lists about 290,000 clones, approximately 86% occurring once. Material for sequencing was peripheral blood. The receptors derive from a woman in her forties or fifties with active or convalescent COVID-19. Both conserved end residues are part of each CDR3. A D gene is named only where the DNA matches it firmly. Not every row has a clone size; where given, it reads once, few, many or a size class.

d_gene: -
j_gene: TRBJ2-7
v_gene: TRBV6-4
abundance: -
CDR3nt: TGTGCCAGCAGTGACTCATTGGGCCTTCACTACGAGCAGTACTTC
CDR3aa: CASSDSLGLHYEQYF

d_gene: TRBD1
j_gene: TRBJ1-1
v_gene: TRBV11-1
abundance: -
CDR3nt: TGTGCCAGCAGCTCCAGGGGGAAGTCGAACACTGAAGCTTTCTTT
CDR3aa: CASSSRGKSNTEAFF

d_gene: TRBD1
j_gene: TRBJ1-2
v_gene: TRBV2
abundance: -
CDR3nt: TGTGCCAGCAGACCCCCGGGACAGATTTTATATGGCTACACCTTC
CDR3aa: CASRPPGQILYGYTF

d_gene: TRBD2
j_gene: TRBJ2-3
v_gene: TRBV4-1
abundance: -
CDR3nt: TGCGCCAGCAGCCAATTCTCTAGCGGGATGACCACAGATACGCAGTATTTT
CDR3aa: CASSQFSSGMTTDTQYF

d_gene: TRBD2
j_gene: TRBJ2-2
v_gene: TRBV10-3
abundance: -
CDR3nt: TGTGCCATCAGGGCTAGCGGGACCGGCACCGGGGAGCTGTTTTTT
CDR3aa: CAIRASGTGTGELFF

d_gene: -
j_gene: TRBJ2-1
v_gene: TRBV7-8
abundance: -
CDR3nt: TGTGCCAGCAGCTTACAGGACTACACTAACAATGAGCAGTTCTTC
CDR3aa: CASSLQDYTNNEQFF

d_gene: -
j_gene: TRBJ2-7
v_gene: TRBV27
abundance: -
CDR3nt: TGTGCCAGCAGTCGAATCTCCGACAGGTCCTACGAGCAGTACTTC
CDR3aa: CASSRISDRSYEQYF

d_gene: -
j_gene: TRBJ1-3
v_gene: TRBV14
abundance: -
CDR3nt: TGTGCCAGCAGCCAAAGTTTGGGACACTCACCTGGAAACACCATATATTTT
CDR3aa: CASSQSLGHSPGNTIYF

d_gene: -
j_gene: TRBJ1-1
v_gene: TRBV6-6
abundance: -
CDR3nt: TGTGCCAGCAGACCCCAAGACGCTAGCACTGAAGCTTTCTTT
CDR3aa: CASRPQDASTEAFF

d_gene: -
j_gene: TRBJ2-1
v_gene: TRBV30
abundance: -
CDR3nt: TGTGCCTGGAGTCAGGGAACAGGGAGGGGGGTGGTGGACTTCTTC
CDR3aa: CAWSQGTGRGVVDFF

d_gene: -
j_gene: TRBJ2-1
v_gene: TRBV3-1/TRBV3-2
abundance: -
CDR3nt: TGTGCCAGCAGCTCGAGCGGGCTCACCTACAATGAGCAGTTCTTC
CDR3aa: CASSSSGLTYNEQFF

d_gene: TRBD1
j_gene: TRBJ1-1
v_gene: TRBV7-3
abundance: -
CDR3nt: TGTGCCAGCAGCTTACGGGGGACCGGGACAGGGGCTTTCTTT
CDR3aa: CASSLRGTGTGAFF

d_gene: -
j_gene: TRBJ2-3
v_gene: TRBV6-4
abundance: -
CDR3nt: TGTGCCAGCAGCGCGGCGGGGACAGATACGCAGTATTTT
CDR3aa: CASSAAGTDTQYF

d_gene: -
j_gene: TRBJ1-2
v_gene: TRBV1
abundance: -
CDR3nt: TGCACCAGCAGCCAAGATCCCCGCGGACACCTCTATGGCTACACCTTC
CDR3aa: CTSSQDPRGHLYGYTF

d_gene: TRBD2
j_gene: TRBJ2-2
v_gene: TRBV5-1
abundance: -
CDR3nt: TGCGCCAGCAGCTTATTTCTAGCGGAAGCGAACACCGGGGAGCTGTTTTTT
CDR3aa: CASSLFLAEANTGELFF

d_gene: TRBD1
j_gene: TRBJ1-6
v_gene: TRBV2
abundance: -
CDR3nt: TGTGCCAGCAAGATCGGCAGGGGGCATTCACCCCTCCACTTT
CDR3aa: CASKIGRGHSPLHF

d_gene: TRBD1
j_gene: TRBJ2-7
v_gene: TRBV9
abundance: -
CDR3nt: TGTGCCAGCAGCCCCCGGACAGGCTTAGGGGTCGAGCAGTACTTC
CDR3aa: CASSPRTGLGVEQYF

d_gene: -
j_gene: TRBJ2-2
v_gene: TRBV7-9
abundance: -
CDR3nt: TGTGCCAGCAGACTTATACTAGGAAACGGGGAGCTGTTTTTT
CDR3aa: CASRLILGNGELFF

d_gene: -
j_gene: TRBJ1-2
v_gene: TRBV28
abundance: -
CDR3nt: TGTGCCAGCAGTTTGCCCGGGACATTTTATGGCTACACCTTC
CDR3aa: CASSLPGTFYGYTF

d_gene: TRBD2
j_gene: TRBJ2-3
v_gene: TRBV3-1/TRBV3-2
abundance: -
CDR3nt: TGTGCCAGCAGCCCTCTTTTGACTAGCGGGAGAGTCCCCTCGCGAGGAGATACGCAGTATTTT
CDR3aa: CASSPLLTSGRVPSRGDTQYF

d_gene: -
j_gene: TRBJ2-1
v_gene: TRBV5-4
abundance: -
CDR3nt: TGTGCCAGCAGCTGGGGGGTCGCTGAGCAGTTCTTC
CDR3aa: CASSWGVAEQFF

d_gene: -
j_gene: TRBJ1-2
v_gene: TRBV11-2
abundance: -
CDR3nt: TGTGCCAGCAGCCCATTTCCGGGGGGAGCTTATGATTATGGCTACACCTTC
CDR3aa: CASSPFPGGAYDYGYTF

d_gene: -
j_gene: TRBJ2-3
v_gene: TRBV5-5
abundance: -
CDR3nt: TGTGCCAGCTGTTTAGGGGGCACAGATACGCAGTATTTT
CDR3aa: CASCLGGTDTQYF

d_gene: -
j_gene: TRBJ1-2
v_gene: TRBV5-6
abundance: once
CDR3nt: TGTGCCAGCCATACTCCGGGGTCATATGGCTACACCTTC
CDR3aa: CASHTPGSYGYTF

d_gene: TRBD1
j_gene: TRBJ1-1
v_gene: TRBV6-5
abundance: -
CDR3nt: TGTGCCAGCAGTTACACGGGAACAGGGGGCGGCACTGAAGCTTTCTTT
CDR3aa: CASSYTGTGGGTEAFF

d_gene: TRBD1
j_gene: TRBJ1-4
v_gene: TRBV7-9
abundance: -
CDR3nt: TGTGCCAGCAGCTTACGGACAGGATCTAATGAAAAACTGTTTTTT
CDR3aa: CASSLRTGSNEKLFF

d_gene: TRBD1
j_gene: TRBJ2-7
v_gene: TRBV19
abundance: -
CDR3nt: TGTGCCAGTAGTATAACAGGGGGCGGGGAGCAGTACTTC
CDR3aa: CASSITGGGEQYF

d_gene: -
j_gene: TRBJ1-5
v_gene: TRBV19
abundance: -
CDR3nt: TGTGCCAGTAACGGGTCCCCTAACCAGCCCCAGCATTTT
CDR3aa: CASNGSPNQPQHF

d_gene: -
j_gene: TRBJ2-3
v_gene: TRBV15
abundance: -
CDR3nt: TGTGCCACCAGCAGAGCCCTTGAGTTGCCTATAGCCGATACGCAGTATTTT
CDR3aa: CATSRALELPIADTQYF

d_gene: -
j_gene: TRBJ2-3
v_gene: TRBV10-3
abundance: few
CDR3nt: TGTGCCATCAGTGAGTCGGGTAACGGGGTTCTCGATACGCAGTATTTT
CDR3aa: CAISESGNGVLDTQYF

d_gene: TRBD1
j_gene: TRBJ2-7
v_gene: TRBV14
abundance: -
CDR3nt: TGTGCCAGCAGCCAAGATTGGGGGACAGGGCAGCAGTACTTC
CDR3aa: CASSQDWGTGQQYF

d_gene: TRBD1
j_gene: TRBJ2-7
v_gene: TRBV4-1
abundance: -
CDR3nt: TGCGCCAGCAGCCGGGACAGGGACTACGAGCAGTACTTC
CDR3aa: CASSRDRDYEQYF

d_gene: -
j_gene: TRBJ2-3
v_gene: TRBV5-4
abundance: -
CDR3nt: TGTGCCAGCAGCTTAGGGGCGGGGAGCACAGATACGCAGTATTTT
CDR3aa: CASSLGAGSTDTQYF

d_gene: TRBD2
j_gene: TRBJ2-7
v_gene: TRBV9
abundance: -
CDR3nt: TGTGCCAGCAGCGTAGAGGCGGGAGGTCTCTACGAGCAGTACTTC
CDR3aa: CASSVEAGGLYEQYF

d_gene: -
j_gene: TRBJ2-2
v_gene: TRBV10-3
abundance: -
CDR3nt: TGTGCCATCGGAGGGACGGGTAACACCGGGGAGCTGTTTTTT
CDR3aa: CAIGGTGNTGELFF

d_gene: -
j_gene: TRBJ2-1
v_gene: TRBV25-1
abundance: -
CDR3nt: TGTGCCAGCAGTCATCTAGCGTACAATGAGCAGTTCTTC
CDR3aa: CASSHLAYNEQFF

d_gene: -
j_gene: TRBJ1-2
v_gene: TRBV21-1
abundance: -
CDR3nt: TGTGCCAGCAGCTTAGAGCGACAGGTACGTTACGGCTACACCTTC
CDR3aa: CASSLERQVRYGYTF

d_gene: TRBD1
j_gene: TRBJ1-3
v_gene: TRBV19
abundance: -
CDR3nt: TGTGCCAGTGGATTGGGGACAGGCTTCTCTGGAAACACCATATATTTT
CDR3aa: CASGLGTGFSGNTIYF

d_gene: TRBD2
j_gene: TRBJ2-1
v_gene: TRBV7-6
abundance: -
CDR3nt: TGTGCCAGCAGCCCCAGCGGGAGCCCCTACAATGAGCAGTTCTTC
CDR3aa: CASSPSGSPYNEQFF

d_gene: -
j_gene: TRBJ1-5
v_gene: TRBV6-6
abundance: -
CDR3nt: TGTGCCAGCAGTTACTCACAAAATCAGCCCCAGCATTTT
CDR3aa: CASSYSQNQPQHF